This record covers a single T cell receptor (beta chain). V lost 6 bases and J lost 7; bases outside the gene matches: 7. The CDR3 has 14 residues. Germline CDR1 and CDR2: LNHDA and SQIVND (reference sequence). At a deep level, the assay was run. Several immunoSEQ plates received, in even portions, the genomic DNA of each subset. DNA at 150 to 250 ng, 25,000 to 35,000 T cell genomes, went into sorted-subset replicate PCRs. Methods used by the authors: Junction-only immunoSEQ sequences carried no quality scores, so filtering differed. Generated by immunoSEQ multiplex PCR, the TCRdb table keeps only in-frame clones and is missing some. V and J calls and clone size follow that table, whereas D and trimming were derived from the DNA. The sample holds some 380,000 clones, around 96% seen once. This sample stems from a study of shared clonotypes between healthy human individuals.

The sequence was collected from a man aged 25-45 years in good health. The sequenced sample was memory CD8+ T cells sorted from blood. Stated subset: CD45RO+ cells pooled with CCR7-negative TemRA cells. V gene TRBV19 combines with J gene TRBJ1-4; 8 nucleotides line up with TRBD1. CDR3 amino acids: CASRTTGAGEKLFF. CDR3 coding DNA: TGTGCCAGTAGGACGACAGGGGCAGGTGAAAAACTGTTTTTT.